Listed here is a single TCR beta chain. Its antigen is as yet unknown. In germline, CDR1 is SGHVS, CDR2 FQNEAQ. Trimming pared 1 base from V and 2 bases from J, leaving 17 bases between. This CDR3 spans 17 amino acids. PCR involved 60 Vbeta and 13 Jbeta primers. Using immunoSEQ multiplex PCR, the repertoire was profiled, and TCRdb retains in-frame clones only, with some absent. The top ten clones hold roughly 9.2% of a sample with more than 95,000 clones, roughly 80% of them seen once. This sample was included in a study of cytomegalovirus exposure and HLA in healthy donors. Findings and caveats of the study: Using a false discovery rate of 0.05, a later analysis showed that approximately 16,000 TCR beta sequences were associated with HLA alleles. Accurate predictions that matched the HLA-A and HLA-B alleles of most subjects were reportedly made from TCR beta sequences. Among TCR sequences, most were rare, though some public TCRs appeared in many donors. In an earlier analysis, about 90% or about 30%: the productive usage of most TCR beta V segments.

Sequencing input: PBMCs. The clonotype comes from a woman in her thirties or forties in good health and CMV-seropositive. This sequence joins TRBV7-8 and TRBJ1-2, with D tentatively TRBD1 (5 bases). In DNA form, the CDR3 reads TGTGCCAGCAGCTTAGAATTGGGCCAGGGTGAAAACTATGGCTACACCTTC. It specifies CASSLELGQGENYGYTF.